This T cell receptor beta chain was captured by sequencing in a study of blood T cells in healthy people across ages. This clonotype was counted between two and nine times. CDR3 length equals 15 residues. V gave up 0 bases and J gave up 4 bases, with 12 bases separating them. From germline, CDR1 is LNHDA and CDR2 SQIVND (reference sequence). Caucasian individuals from Russia who were healthy and aged 6 to 90 acted as donors. Primers used in a second PCR of roughly 6 to 11 cycles were a sample-barcoded 5' primer and a J-beta primer mix. A tag from a template-switch adaptor with 12 random nucleotides marked each cDNA molecule. TCRdb re-called the 5' RACE reads through MiXCR, storing one row per CDR3 protein. The sample lists more than 650,000 distinct CDR3 sequences, roughly 20% occurring once.

This clonotype was obtained from a man between 65 and 85 years old in good health. This chain joins TRBV19 and TRBJ2-5; D is uncertain. Sequencing was performed on blood. The CDR3 reads CASSIDLDPRETQYF. The CDR3 DNA is TGTGCCAGTAGTATAGATCTTGACCCGCGAGAGACCCAGTACTTC. The whole variable domain, remainder taken from reference TRBV19 and TRBJ2-5, is DGGITQSPKYLFRKEGQNVTLSCEQNLNHDAMYWYRQDPGQGLRLIYYSQIVNDFQKGDIAEGYSVSREKKESFPLTVTSAQKNPTAFYLCASSIDLDPRETQYFGPGTRLLVL.